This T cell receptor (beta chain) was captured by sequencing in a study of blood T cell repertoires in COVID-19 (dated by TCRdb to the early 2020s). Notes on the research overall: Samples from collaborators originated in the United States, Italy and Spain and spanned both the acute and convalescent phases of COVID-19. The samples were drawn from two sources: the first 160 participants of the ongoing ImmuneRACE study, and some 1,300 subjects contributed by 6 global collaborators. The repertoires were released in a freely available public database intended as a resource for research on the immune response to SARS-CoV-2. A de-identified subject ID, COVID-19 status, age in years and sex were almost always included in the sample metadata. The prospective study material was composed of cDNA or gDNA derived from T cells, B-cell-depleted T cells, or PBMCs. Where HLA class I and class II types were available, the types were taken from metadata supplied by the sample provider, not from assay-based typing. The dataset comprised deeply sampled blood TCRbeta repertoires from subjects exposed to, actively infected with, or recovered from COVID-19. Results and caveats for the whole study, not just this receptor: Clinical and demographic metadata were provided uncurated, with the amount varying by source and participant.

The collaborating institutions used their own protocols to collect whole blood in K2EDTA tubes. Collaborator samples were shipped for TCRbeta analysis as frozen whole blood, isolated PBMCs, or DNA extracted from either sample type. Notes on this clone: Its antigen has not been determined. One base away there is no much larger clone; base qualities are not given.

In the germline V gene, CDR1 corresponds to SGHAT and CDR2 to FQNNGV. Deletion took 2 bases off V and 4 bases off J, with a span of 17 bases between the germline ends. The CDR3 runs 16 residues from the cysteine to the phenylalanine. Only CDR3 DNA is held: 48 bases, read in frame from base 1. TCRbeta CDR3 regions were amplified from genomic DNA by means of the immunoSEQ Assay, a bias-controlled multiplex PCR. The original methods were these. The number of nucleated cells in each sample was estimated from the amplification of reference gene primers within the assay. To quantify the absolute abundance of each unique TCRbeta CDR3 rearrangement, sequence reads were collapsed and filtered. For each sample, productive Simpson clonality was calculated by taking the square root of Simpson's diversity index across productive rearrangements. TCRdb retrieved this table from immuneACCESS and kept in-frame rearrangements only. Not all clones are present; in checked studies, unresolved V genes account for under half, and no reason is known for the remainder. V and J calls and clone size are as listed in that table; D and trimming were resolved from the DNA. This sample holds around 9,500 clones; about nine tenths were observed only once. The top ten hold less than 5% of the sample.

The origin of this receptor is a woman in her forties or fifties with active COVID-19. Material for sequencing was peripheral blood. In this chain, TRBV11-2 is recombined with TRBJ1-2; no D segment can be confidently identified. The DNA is TGTGCCAGCAGCTTATCCCCCCTCGGGGAAATCTATGGCTACACCTTC. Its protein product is CASSLSPLGEIYGYTF.